This T cell receptor beta chain emerged from a study of T cells after yellow fever vaccination. There are 13 residues in the CDR3. Germline V lookup: CDR1 SGHAT, CDR2 FQNNGV. V was clipped by 7 bases and J by 6 bases, with 13 bases between them. Each CDR3 protein is one row after TCRdb ran MiXCR on the 5' RACE reads. This table has about 85,000 distinct CDR3 sequences, roughly 13% appearing once. This clonotype has a handful of counts. This clonotype was obtained from a man between 18 and 35 years old who received the YFV17D yellow fever vaccine. The chain combines TRBV11-2 with TRBJ2-1, with D possibly TRBD1 on 5 matching bases. The material was CD8+ T cells not binding an NS4B(214-222) dextramer, sorted from PBMCs, obtained less than 25 days after the first yellow fever vaccination. The DNA of the CDR3 is TGTGCCAGCAAAGAAGACAGTTTCAATGAGCAGTTCTTC. Translating it yields CASKEDSFNEQFF.